This TCR beta chain is from a study of T cells in Graves' hyperthyroidism and ophthalmopathy. CDR3 size: 16 residues. With 3 bases removed from V and 6 bases from J, the gap between germline ends came to 17 bases. Germline V gene data show CDR1 as SGHTA and CDR2 as FQGTGA. The investigators amplified TCR beta CDR3 regions from RNA transcripts. Carried out on the TCR CDR3, a first-round RT-PCR used the HTBI primer set. One entry per CDR3 protein results from TCRdb running MiXCR on the multiplex PCR reads. Of under 350,000 distinct CDR3 sequences in the sample, roughly 18% were seen once. The specimen was blood. J is TRBJ2-2 and V is TRBV7-3, with a weak D call TRBD2 (5 bases). This receptor was obtained from a woman in her forties or fifties with Graves' hyperthyroidism. The CDR3 DNA sequence: TGTGCCAGCAGCTTGAGAGGGAATGAACAGCCCGGGGAGCTGTTTTTT. Translating gives CASSLRGNEQPGELFF. Using reference TRBV7-3 and TRBJ2-2 for the parts outside the CDR3, the full variable domain is GAGVSQTPSNKVTEKGKYVELRCDPISGHTALYWYRQSLGQGPEFLIYFQGTGAADDSGLPNDRFFAVRPEGSVSTLKIQRTERGDSAVYLCASSLRGNEQPGELFFGEGSRLTVL.